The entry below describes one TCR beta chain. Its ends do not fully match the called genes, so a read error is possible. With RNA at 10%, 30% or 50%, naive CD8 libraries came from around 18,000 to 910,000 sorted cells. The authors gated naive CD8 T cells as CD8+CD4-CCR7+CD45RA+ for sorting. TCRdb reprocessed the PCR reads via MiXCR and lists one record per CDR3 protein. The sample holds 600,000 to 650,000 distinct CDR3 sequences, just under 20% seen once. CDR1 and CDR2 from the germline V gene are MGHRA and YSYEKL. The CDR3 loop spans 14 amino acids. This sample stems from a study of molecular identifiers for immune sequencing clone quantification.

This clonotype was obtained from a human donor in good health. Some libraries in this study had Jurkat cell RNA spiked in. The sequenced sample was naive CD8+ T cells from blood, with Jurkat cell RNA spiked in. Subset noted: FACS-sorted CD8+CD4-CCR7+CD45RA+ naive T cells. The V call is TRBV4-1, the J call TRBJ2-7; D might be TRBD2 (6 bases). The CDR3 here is CAGSFGLSSYEQYF. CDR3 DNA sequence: TGCGCCGGCAGCTTCGGACTAAGCTCCTACGAGCAGTACTTC.